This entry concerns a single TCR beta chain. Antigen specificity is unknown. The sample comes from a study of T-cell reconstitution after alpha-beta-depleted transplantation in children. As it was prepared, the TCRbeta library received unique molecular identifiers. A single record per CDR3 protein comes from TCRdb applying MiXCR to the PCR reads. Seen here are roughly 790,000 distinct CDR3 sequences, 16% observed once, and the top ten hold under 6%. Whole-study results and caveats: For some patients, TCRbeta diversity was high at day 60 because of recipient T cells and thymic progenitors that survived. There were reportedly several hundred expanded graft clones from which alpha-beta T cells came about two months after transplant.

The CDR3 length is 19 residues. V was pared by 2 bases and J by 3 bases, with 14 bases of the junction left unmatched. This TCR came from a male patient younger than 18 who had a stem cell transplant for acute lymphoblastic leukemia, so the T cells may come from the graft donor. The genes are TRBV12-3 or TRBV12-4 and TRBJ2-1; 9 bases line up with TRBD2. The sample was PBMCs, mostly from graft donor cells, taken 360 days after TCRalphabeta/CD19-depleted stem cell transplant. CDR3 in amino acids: CASSLKRSFVAGDYNEQFF. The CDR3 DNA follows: TGTGCCAGCAGTTTAAAGAGGAGCTTCGTAGCGGGAGACTACAATGAGCAGTTCTTC.